This T cell receptor (beta chain) derives from a study of beta chain features in type 1 diabetes (dated by TCRdb to 2016 to 2018). General notes on the study: Mean age, gender distribution, total cell number and subset yield did not differ between patients and healthy donors. A total of roughly 98,000,000 sorted cells were examined across all samples, and a strong correlation was observed between cell number per subset and RNA yield. The study compared TCRB repertoires of sorted circulating CD4+ T cell subsets between recently diagnosed type 1 diabetes patients and matched healthy donors. Whereas all 30 or so donors provided naive and central memory subsets, regulatory and stem cell-like memory subsets were isolated from just 8 patients and about eight healthy donors. What the authors observed across the whole study: PCR might favor shorter templates, but patient and control samples were amplified and corrected together, so any skew would affect both groups equally. The naive, central memory and regulatory TCRB repertoires appeared to resemble one another more closely among patients than among healthy donors. Because small numbers of individuals were included in the HLA sub-analyses, any influence of HLA type on TCRB rearrangement was left unresolved. Sequencing cDNA rather than genomic DNA could over-represent highly expressing activated cells, although activation and CD3 levels did not differ between groups. In all four CD4+ subsets, TCRB CDR3 length was moderately but significantly shorter in type 1 diabetes patients. Fewer insertions and more nucleotide deletions at VDJ recombination sites were observed in patients with type 1 diabetes, implying thymic rearrangement abnormalities.

As for this clone: Its antigen has not been determined. It has no much larger one-base neighbor in the sample; base qualities were not kept.

From each donor, a single peripheral blood sample of about 116 mL on average was drawn into heparinised tubes. Using a panel that included CD45RO, CCR7, CD25, CD127, CD95 and CD27, naive, central memory, regulatory and stem cell-like memory CD4+ T cells were sorted on a BD FACSAria II. Every sorted population had a purity above 95%. Right away, PBMCs were isolated by Lymphoprep density gradient centrifugation and were stained directly, with no culture step. Samples were stained and sorted in pairs, with one healthy donor and one patient per experiment, so that batch effects were minimized. The High Capacity cDNA Reverse Transcription Kit was used to reverse transcribe all of the isolated RNA, meaning that expressed TCRB transcripts were what got sequenced. Naive, central memory and regulatory T cell samples underwent deep immunoSEQ sequencing, averaging about 3.57 million total reads per sample. After sorted cells were lysed in RLT buffer, RNA was extracted with DNase-treated RNeasy Micro or Mini kits, with the choice depending on cell number. Each cell subset was processed separately to prevent cross-contamination, with patient and healthy donor samples processed together. Using the immunoSEQ multiplex PCR, TCRB sequences were amplified from cDNA into 87-bp fragments spanning the CDR3 region. Amplicons were sequenced on the Illumina HiSeq platform. In the authors' own workflow: Synthetic template baselines were used to correct PCR bias computationally, reads within Hamming distance 2 were collapsed together, and singletons that could not be merged were discarded. Reads were aligned to IMGT to assign V, D and J genes, CDR3 length, and insertions or deletions at six rearrangement sites. Within each subset, clonotype counts were normalized to sorted cell number, and only after that were true diversity and Gini coefficients computed with the tcR R package. The overlap coefficient, calculated on TCRB nucleotide sequences, was used to quantify repertoire sharing. Imported from immuneACCESS, the table was reduced by TCRdb to in-frame sequences with V and J called. These copies leave out some clones; in studies compared against another copy, an unresolved V gene accounts for under half, and the cause of the remainder is not known. V and J calls and clone size are given by that table; D and trimming were obtained from the DNA. The sample table shows over 150,000 clones, and approximately 10% are seen once. The top ten clones comprise 0.45% to 0.6% of the sample.

The material sequenced was central memory CD4+ T cells from blood. The origin of this receptor is a man aged 25 to 45 with type 1 diabetes.

The nucleotide sequence reads TGTGCCAGCAGTGAGGGTGGACAGGGAACTAGGGAGCAGTACTTC. It translates to CASSEGGQGTREQYF. Rearrangement joined TRBV2 to TRBJ2-7, and TRBD1 aligns with 8 junction nucleotides. CDR1 and CDR2, looked up from the germline V gene, are SNHLY and FYNNEI. The germline V and J ends show losses of 3 bases and 7 bases respectively, and no gene match explains 11 bases of the junction. The CDR3 has 15 amino acids, counting the end cysteine and phenylalanine. This entry keeps only the CDR3 DNA: 45 bases, framed from base 1.